This T cell receptor (beta chain) was documented in a study of human versus mouse CDR3 diversity and MHC coevolution. Turning to the study itself: Between roughly 5.5 x 10^6 and 1.8 x 10^7 valid reads came from each sample. Points from the study as a whole: Mice had fewer CDR3 deletions and insertions than humans on average.

As concerns this clone: Its antigen is currently unknown.

Here immunoSEQ multiplex PCR was the method, and the copy in TCRdb shows in-frame clones only, minus some. The sample consists of about 77,000 clones, roughly 92% of them appearing once. Germline V gene lookup returns CDR1 SEHNR and CDR2 FQNEAQ (reference sequence). Losses at the gene ends were 3 bases for V and 7 bases for J; bases not matched to a gene: 1. The CDR3 consists of 13 residues. This TCR was recovered from a person aged 30-70 years in good health. Sequenced input: naive CD4+ T cells from blood. Subset of the sample: CD45RO-negative CD62L-positive naive CD4 T cells. This chain joins TRBV7-9 and TRBJ2-1; 9 bases match TRBD2. The CDR3, as DNA: TGTGCCAGCAGCTTGGGACTAGCAAATGAGCAGTTCTTC. Protein: CASSLGLANEQFF.